These T cell receptor beta chains were read from a single sample in a study of blood T cell repertoires in COVID-19. Assay used: immunoSEQ multiplex PCR; TCRdb lists only in-frame clones, some missing. The data contain approximately 200,000 clones, more than 75% of them singletons. The specimen was peripheral blood. The source of these receptors is a woman in her forties with COVID-19, enrolled during active disease. CDR3s include the opening cysteine and the closing phenylalanine or tryptophan. D genes are given only for firm matches. The size field is filled for only some rows; it gives once, few, many or a size class.

j_call: TRBJ1-4
clone_size: -
d_call: TRBD1
v_call: TRBV5-1
cdr3_aa: CASRRGQSEKLFF
cdr3_nt: TGCGCCAGCCGAAGGGGGCAAAGTGAAAAACTGTTTTTT

j_call: TRBJ1-1
clone_size: -
d_call: TRBD1
v_call: TRBV18
cdr3_aa: CASSPNNYRTGGTNTEAFF
cdr3_nt: TGTGCCAGCTCACCAAATAACTATCGGACAGGGGGCACGAACACTGAAGCTTTCTTT

j_call: TRBJ1-6
clone_size: -
d_call: -
v_call: TRBV7-9
cdr3_aa: CASSSVRPGTGSYNSPLHF
cdr3_nt: TGTGCCAGCAGCTCGGTCAGGCCAGGAACAGGGTCCTATAATTCACCCCTCCACTTT

j_call: TRBJ1-1
clone_size: -
d_call: TRBD1
v_call: TRBV27
cdr3_aa: CASSLFSGTGEPEAFF
cdr3_nt: TGTGCCAGCAGTTTATTCTCCGGGACAGGGGAGCCTGAAGCTTTCTTT

j_call: TRBJ2-7
clone_size: -
d_call: -
v_call: TRBV6-5
cdr3_aa: CASSYRQRVEKQYF
cdr3_nt: TGTGCCAGCAGTTACCGGCAGCGAGTTGAGAAGCAGTACTTC

j_call: TRBJ2-2
clone_size: -
d_call: -
v_call: TRBV9
cdr3_aa: CASSERTDFTGELFF
cdr3_nt: TGTGCCAGCAGCGAGAGGACAGATTTTACCGGGGAGCTGTTTTTT

j_call: TRBJ1-2
clone_size: few
d_call: TRBD1
v_call: TRBV6-5
cdr3_aa: CASSRTQGGPYGYTF
cdr3_nt: TGTGCCAGCAGTCGGACACAGGGGGGTCCTTATGGCTACACCTTC

j_call: TRBJ2-3
clone_size: -
d_call: TRBD2
v_call: TRBV4-1
cdr3_aa: CASSQEGAGVLGDTQYF
cdr3_nt: TGCGCCAGCAGCCAAGAAGGAGCGGGAGTTCTCGGAGATACGCAGTATTTT

j_call: TRBJ2-5
clone_size: -
d_call: TRBD2
v_call: TRBV28
cdr3_aa: CGASGGARGGTQYF
cdr3_nt: TGTGGGGCTAGCGGGGGGGCCCGAGGCGGGACCCAGTACTTC

j_call: TRBJ2-1
clone_size: -
d_call: -
v_call: TRBV7-2
cdr3_aa: CASSPGRVPENEQFF
cdr3_nt: TGTGCCAGCAGCCCGGGTCGGGTCCCGGAGAATGAGCAGTTCTTC

j_call: TRBJ1-5
clone_size: -
d_call: -
v_call: TRBV9
cdr3_aa: CASSPRSSNQPQHF
cdr3_nt: TGTGCCAGCAGCCCCCGGAGTAGCAATCAGCCCCAGCATTTT

j_call: TRBJ1-2
clone_size: -
d_call: TRBD1
v_call: TRBV18
cdr3_aa: CASSPFSQQGNYGYTF
cdr3_nt: TGTGCCAGCTCACCATTCTCTCAACAGGGGAACTATGGCTACACCTTC

j_call: TRBJ1-5
clone_size: -
d_call: TRBD1
v_call: TRBV2
cdr3_aa: CASTSQGESNQPQHF
cdr3_nt: TGTGCCAGCACATCCCAGGGGGAGAGCAATCAGCCCCAGCATTTT

j_call: TRBJ2-3
clone_size: -
d_call: -
v_call: TRBV18
cdr3_aa: CASSRAHTDTQYF
cdr3_nt: TGTGCCAGCTCACGGGCCCACACAGATACGCAGTATTTT

j_call: TRBJ2-3
clone_size: -
d_call: -
v_call: TRBV19
cdr3_aa: CASSIGGSGTDTQYF
cdr3_nt: TGTGCCAGTAGTATAGGAGGGTCCGGCACAGATACGCAGTATTTT

j_call: TRBJ2-3
clone_size: -
d_call: -
v_call: TRBV15
cdr3_aa: CATSRPGTFTDTQYF
cdr3_nt: TGTGCCACCAGCAGACCCGGGACTTTCACAGATACGCAGTATTTT

j_call: TRBJ2-7
clone_size: -
d_call: TRBD1
v_call: TRBV5-1
cdr3_aa: CASSDQRTGAYEQYF
cdr3_nt: TGCGCCAGCAGCGATCAGAGGACAGGGGCCTACGAGCAGTACTTC

j_call: TRBJ2-3
clone_size: -
d_call: -
v_call: TRBV11-3
cdr3_aa: CASSLDGSIQVSDTQYF
cdr3_nt: TGTGCCAGCAGCTTAGATGGCTCCATCCAAGTCTCGGATACGCAGTATTTT

j_call: TRBJ2-7
clone_size: -
d_call: TRBD1
v_call: TRBV11-1
cdr3_aa: CASSFGQGGRSEQYF
cdr3_nt: TGTGCCAGCAGCTTCGGACAGGGAGGAAGGAGCGAGCAGTACTTC

j_call: TRBJ2-3
clone_size: -
d_call: -
v_call: TRBV24-1
cdr3_aa: CATSDPGLTDTQYF
cdr3_nt: TGTGCCACCAGTGACCCCGGTCTCACAGATACGCAGTATTTT